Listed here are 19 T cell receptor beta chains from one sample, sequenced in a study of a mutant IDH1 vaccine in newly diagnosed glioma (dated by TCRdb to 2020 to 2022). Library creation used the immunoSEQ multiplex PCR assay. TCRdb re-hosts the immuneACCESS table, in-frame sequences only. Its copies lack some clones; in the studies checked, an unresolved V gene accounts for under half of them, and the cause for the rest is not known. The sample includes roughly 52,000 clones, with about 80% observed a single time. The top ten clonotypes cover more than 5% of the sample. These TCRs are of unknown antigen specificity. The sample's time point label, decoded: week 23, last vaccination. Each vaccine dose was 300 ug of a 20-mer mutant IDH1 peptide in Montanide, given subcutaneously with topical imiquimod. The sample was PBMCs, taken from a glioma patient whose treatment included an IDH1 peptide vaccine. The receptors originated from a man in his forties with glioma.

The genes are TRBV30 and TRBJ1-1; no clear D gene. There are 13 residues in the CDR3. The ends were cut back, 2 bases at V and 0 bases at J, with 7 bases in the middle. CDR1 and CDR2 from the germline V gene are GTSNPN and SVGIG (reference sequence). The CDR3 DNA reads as TGTGCCTGGAGTATGACGGTGAACACTGAAGCTTTCTTT. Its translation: CAWSMTVNTEAFF.

DNA of the CDR3: TGTGCCAGCAGCGAAGACAGATACGAGCAGTACTTC. Translation: CASSEDRYEQYF. The chain has TRBV11-2 and TRBJ2-7; tentative D call: TRBD1 (5 bases). The V gene's germline CDR1 is SGHAT and CDR2 FQNNGV. CDR3 size: 12 residues. V gave up 5 bases and J gave up 4 bases, with 9 bases separating them.

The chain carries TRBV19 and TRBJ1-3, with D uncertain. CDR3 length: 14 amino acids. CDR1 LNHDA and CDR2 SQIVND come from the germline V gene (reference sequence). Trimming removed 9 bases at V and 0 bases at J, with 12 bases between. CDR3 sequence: CASGYTGSGNTIYF. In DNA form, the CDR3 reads TGTGCCAGCGGTTACACGGGCTCTGGAAACACCATATATTTT.

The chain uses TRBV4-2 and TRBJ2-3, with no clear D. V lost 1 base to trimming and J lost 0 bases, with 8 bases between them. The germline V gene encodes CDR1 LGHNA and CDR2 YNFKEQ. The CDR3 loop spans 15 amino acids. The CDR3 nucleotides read TGTGCCAGCAGCCAAGCACCCAGGAGCACAGATACGCAGTATTTT. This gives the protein CASSQAPRSTDTQYF.

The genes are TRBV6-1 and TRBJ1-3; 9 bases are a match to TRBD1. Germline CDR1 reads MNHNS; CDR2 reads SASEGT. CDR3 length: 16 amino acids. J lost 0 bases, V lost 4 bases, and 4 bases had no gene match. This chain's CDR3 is CASSALTGGSGNTIYF. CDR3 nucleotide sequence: TGTGCCAGCAGTGCCCTGACAGGGGGCTCTGGAAACACCATATATTTT.

CDR3 nucleotide sequence: TGTGCCAGCAGCTTAAGTCCTAGCGGGGTCACCGGGGAGCTGTTTTTT. Protein product: CASSLSPSGVTGELFF. The gene calls are TRBV7-8 and TRBJ2-2; 9 bases agree with TRBD2. With V trimmed by 2 bases and J by 4 bases, 5 bases remained unmatched. Germline V gene lookup returns CDR1 SGHVS and CDR2 FQNEAQ. CDR3 length: 16 residues.

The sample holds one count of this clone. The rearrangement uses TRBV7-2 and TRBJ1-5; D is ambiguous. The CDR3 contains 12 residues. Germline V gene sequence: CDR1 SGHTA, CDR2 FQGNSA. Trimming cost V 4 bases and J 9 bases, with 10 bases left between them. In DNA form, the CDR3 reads TGTGCCAGCAGCTCCGCGCGGAGGCCCCAGCATTTT. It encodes CASSSARRPQHF.

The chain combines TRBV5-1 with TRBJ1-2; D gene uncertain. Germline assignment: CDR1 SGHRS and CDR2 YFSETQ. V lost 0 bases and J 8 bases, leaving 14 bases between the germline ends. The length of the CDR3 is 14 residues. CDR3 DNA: TGCGCCAGCAGCTTGGATTGGGGTGCGGAGGGCTACACCTTC. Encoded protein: CASSLDWGAEGYTF.

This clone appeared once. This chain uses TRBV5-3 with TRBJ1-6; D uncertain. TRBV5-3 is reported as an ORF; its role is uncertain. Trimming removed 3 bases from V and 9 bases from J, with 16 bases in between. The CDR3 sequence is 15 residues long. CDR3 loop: CARSSKSSRISPLHF. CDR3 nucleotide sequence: TGTGCCAGAAGCTCCAAAAGTAGCAGGATTTCACCCCTCCACTTT.

DNA for the CDR3: TGTGCCAGCAGAGTGCCAGAACAGGGACTGAGCACTGAAGCTTTCTTT. Protein: CASRVPEQGLSTEAFF. This chain joins TRBV2 and TRBJ1-1, with D possibly being TRBD1 (6 bases). The germline CDR1 and CDR2 sequences are SNHLY and FYNNEI. The CDR3 is 16 residues long. V lost 6 bases to trimming and J lost 4 bases, with 21 bases between them.

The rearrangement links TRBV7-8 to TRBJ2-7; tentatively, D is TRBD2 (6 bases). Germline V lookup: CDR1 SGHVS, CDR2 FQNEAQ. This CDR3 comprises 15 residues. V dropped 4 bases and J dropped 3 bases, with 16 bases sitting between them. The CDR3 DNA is TGTGCCAGCAGCTACCGTGGGGCGGAGGGCTACGAGCAGTACTTC. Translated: CASSYRGAEGYEQYF.

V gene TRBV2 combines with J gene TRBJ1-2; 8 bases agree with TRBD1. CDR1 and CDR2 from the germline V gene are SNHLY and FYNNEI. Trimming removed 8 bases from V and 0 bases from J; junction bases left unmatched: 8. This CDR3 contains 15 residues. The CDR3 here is CASVAGGRANYGYTF. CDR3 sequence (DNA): TGTGCCAGCGTGGCAGGGGGCAGGGCTAACTATGGCTACACCTTC.

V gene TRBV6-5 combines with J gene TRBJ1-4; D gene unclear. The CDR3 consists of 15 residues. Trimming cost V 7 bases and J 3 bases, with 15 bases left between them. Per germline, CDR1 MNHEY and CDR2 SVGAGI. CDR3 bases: TGTGCCAGCAATCTTTGGGTCGCTGCTAATGAAAAACTGTTTTTT. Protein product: CASNLWVAANEKLFF.

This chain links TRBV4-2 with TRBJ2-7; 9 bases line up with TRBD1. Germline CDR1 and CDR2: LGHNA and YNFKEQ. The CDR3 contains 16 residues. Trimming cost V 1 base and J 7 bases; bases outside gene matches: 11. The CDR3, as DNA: TGTGCCAGCAGCCAAGCGTCGGGACAGGGAACGGGGGAGCAGTACTTC. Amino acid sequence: CASSQASGQGTGEQYF.

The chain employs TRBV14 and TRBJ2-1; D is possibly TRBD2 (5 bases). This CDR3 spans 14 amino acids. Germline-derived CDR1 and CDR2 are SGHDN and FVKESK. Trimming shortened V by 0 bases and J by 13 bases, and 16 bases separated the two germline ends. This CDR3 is CASSQDSWAGSQFF. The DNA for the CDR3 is TGTGCCAGCAGCCAAGATAGCTGGGCGGGCAGTCAGTTCTTC.

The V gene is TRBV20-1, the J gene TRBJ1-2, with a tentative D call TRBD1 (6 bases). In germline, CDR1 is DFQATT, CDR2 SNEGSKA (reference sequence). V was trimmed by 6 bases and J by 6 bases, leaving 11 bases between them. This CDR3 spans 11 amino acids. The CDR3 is CSAATGNGYTF. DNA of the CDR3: TGCAGTGCCGCAACAGGGAATGGCTACACCTTC.

The CDR3 reads CASSSQSTDTQYF. CDR3 DNA sequence: TGCGCCAGCAGCTCTCAAAGCACAGATACGCAGTATTTT. The chain combines TRBV5-1 with TRBJ2-3; D is unresolved. This CDR3 contains 13 residues. Trimming stripped 3 bases from V and 0 bases from J, with 5 bases between. CDR1 and CDR2 from the germline V gene are SGHRS and YFSETQ.

CDR3 sequence (DNA): TGTGCCAGCAGTGAATGGACTAGCGGGGGGTACGAGCAGTACTTC. Its translation is CASSEWTSGGYEQYF. The chain couples TRBV6-1 to TRBJ2-7, with TRBD2 identical over 14 bases. V shed 2 bases and J 4 bases; nucleotides not matched to a gene: 1. Germline values: CDR1 MNHNS, CDR2 SASEGT. The CDR3 has 15 amino acids.

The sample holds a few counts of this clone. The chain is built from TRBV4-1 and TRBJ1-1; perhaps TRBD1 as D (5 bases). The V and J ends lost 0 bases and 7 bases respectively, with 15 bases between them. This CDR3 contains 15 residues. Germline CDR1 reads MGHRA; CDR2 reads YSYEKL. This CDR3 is CASSQEQGMRGEAFF. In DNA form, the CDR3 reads TGCGCCAGCAGCCAAGAACAAGGGATGAGGGGTGAAGCTTTCTTT.